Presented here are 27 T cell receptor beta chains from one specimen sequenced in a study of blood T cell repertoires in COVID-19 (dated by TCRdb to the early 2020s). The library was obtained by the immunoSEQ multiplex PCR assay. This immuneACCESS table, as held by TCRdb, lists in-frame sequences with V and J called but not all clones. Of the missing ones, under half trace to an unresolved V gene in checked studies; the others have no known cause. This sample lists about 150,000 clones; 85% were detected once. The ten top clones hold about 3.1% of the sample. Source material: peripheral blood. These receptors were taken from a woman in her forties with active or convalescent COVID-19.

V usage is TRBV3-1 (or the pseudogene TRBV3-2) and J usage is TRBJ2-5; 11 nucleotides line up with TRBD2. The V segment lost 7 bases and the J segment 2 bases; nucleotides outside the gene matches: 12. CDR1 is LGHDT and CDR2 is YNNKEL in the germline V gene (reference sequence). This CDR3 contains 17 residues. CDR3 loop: CASTLLAGGHPQETQYF. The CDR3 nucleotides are TGTGCCAGCACCCTGCTAGCGGGGGGCCACCCTCAAGAGACCCAGTACTTC.

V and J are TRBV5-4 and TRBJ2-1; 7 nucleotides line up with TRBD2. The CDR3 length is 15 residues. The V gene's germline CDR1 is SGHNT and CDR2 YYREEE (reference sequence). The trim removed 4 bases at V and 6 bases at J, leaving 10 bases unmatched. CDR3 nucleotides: TGTGCCAGCAGCGGTGCGGACACTAGCGTCAATGAGCAGTTCTTC. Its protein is CASSGADTSVNEQFF.

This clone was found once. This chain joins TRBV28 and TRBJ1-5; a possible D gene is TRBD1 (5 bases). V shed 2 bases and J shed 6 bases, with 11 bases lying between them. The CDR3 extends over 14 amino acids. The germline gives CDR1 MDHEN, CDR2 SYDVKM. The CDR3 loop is CASSLGAERQPQHF. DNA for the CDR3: TGTGCCAGCAGTTTAGGGGCAGAGCGTCAGCCCCAGCATTTT.

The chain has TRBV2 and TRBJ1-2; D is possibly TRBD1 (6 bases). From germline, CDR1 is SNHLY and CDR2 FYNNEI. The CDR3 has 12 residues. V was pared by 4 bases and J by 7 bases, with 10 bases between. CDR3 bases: TGTGCCAGCAGTGGGGGGCGGCTTGGCTACACCTTC. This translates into CASSGGRLGYTF.

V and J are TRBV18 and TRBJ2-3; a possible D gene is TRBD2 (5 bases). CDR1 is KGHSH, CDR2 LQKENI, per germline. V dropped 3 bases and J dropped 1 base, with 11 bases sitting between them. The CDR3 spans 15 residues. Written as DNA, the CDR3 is TGTGCCAGCTCACCGAGGGCACTGCGCACAGATACGCAGTATTTT. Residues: CASSPRALRTDTQYF.

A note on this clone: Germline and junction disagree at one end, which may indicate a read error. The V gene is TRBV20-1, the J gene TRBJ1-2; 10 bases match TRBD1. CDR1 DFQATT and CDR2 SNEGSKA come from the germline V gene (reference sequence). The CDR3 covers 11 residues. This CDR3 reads CSARDGDRGPF. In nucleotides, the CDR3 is TGCAGTGCTAGAGATGGGGACAGGGGCCCGTTC.

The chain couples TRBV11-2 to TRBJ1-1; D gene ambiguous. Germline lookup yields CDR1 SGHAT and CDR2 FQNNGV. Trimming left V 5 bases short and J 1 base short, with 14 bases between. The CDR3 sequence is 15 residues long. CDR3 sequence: CASSPQMGGNTEAFF. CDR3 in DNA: TGTGCCAGCAGCCCCCAGATGGGAGGGAACACTGAAGCTTTCTTT.

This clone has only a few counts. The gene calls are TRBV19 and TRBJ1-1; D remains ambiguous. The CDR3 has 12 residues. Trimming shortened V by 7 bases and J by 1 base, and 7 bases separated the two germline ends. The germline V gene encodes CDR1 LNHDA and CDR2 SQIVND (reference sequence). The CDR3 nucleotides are TGTGCCAGTATAGCCCGGAACACTGAAGCTTTCTTT. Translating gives CASIARNTEAFF.

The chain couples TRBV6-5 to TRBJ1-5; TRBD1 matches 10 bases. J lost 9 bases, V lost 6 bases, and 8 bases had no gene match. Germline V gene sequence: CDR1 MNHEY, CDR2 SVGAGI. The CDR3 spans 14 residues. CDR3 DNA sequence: TGTGCCAGCAGGCCCGGGACAGGGGCTCTGCCCCAGCATTTT. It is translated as CASRPGTGALPQHF.

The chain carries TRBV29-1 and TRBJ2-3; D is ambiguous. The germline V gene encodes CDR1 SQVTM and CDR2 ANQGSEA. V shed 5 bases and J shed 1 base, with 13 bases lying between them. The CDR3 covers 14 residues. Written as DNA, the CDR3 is TGCAGCGTTAGAGGTGAAAAGGGCACAGATACGCAGTATTTT. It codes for CSVRGEKGTDTQYF.

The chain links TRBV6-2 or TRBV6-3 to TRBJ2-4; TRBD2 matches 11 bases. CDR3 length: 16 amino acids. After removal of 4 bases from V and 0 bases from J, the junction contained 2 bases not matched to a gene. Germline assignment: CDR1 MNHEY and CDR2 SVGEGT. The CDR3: CASSSGLAVAKNIQYF. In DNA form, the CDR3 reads TGTGCCAGCAGTTCGGGACTAGCGGTAGCCAAAAACATTCAGTACTTC.

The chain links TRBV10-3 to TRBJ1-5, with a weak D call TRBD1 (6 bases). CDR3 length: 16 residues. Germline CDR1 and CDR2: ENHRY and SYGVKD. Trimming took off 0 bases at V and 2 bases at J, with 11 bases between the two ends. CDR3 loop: CAISESGDKGNQPQHF. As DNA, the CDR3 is TGTGCCATCAGTGAGTCCGGGGACAAGGGCAATCAGCCCCAGCATTTT.

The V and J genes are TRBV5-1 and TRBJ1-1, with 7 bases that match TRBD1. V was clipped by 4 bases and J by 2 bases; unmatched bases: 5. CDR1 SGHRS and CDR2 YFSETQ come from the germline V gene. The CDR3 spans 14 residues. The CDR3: CASSPQGGNTEAFF. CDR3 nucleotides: TGCGCCAGCAGCCCGCAGGGGGGCAACACTGAAGCTTTCTTT.

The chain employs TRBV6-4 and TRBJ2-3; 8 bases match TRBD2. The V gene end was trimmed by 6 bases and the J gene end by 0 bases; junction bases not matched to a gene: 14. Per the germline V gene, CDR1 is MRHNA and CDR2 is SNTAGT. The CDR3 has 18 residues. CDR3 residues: CASSTREGVPTSTDTQYF. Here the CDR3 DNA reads TGTGCCAGCAGCACACGGGAGGGAGTACCCACTAGCACAGATACGCAGTATTTT.

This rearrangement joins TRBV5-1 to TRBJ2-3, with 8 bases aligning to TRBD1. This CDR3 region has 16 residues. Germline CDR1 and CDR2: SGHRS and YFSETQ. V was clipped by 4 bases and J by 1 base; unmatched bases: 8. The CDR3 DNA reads TGCGCCAGCAGCCTTTTAGGGGGACAGGGCACAGATACGCAGTATTTT. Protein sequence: CASSLLGGQGTDTQYF. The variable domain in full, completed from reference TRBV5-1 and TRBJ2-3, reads KAGVTQTPRYLIKTRGQQVTLSCSPISGHRSVSWYQQTPGQGLQFLFEYFSETQRNKGNFPGRFSGRQFSNSRSEMNVSTLELGDSALYLCASSLLGGQGTDTQYFGPGTRLTVL.

DNA for the CDR3: TGTGCCTGGACGCCGGGGTCAGATAGCAATCAGCCCCAGCATTTT. Translated: CAWTPGSDSNQPQHF. The chain uses TRBV30 and TRBJ1-5; D is uncertain. This CDR3 spans 15 amino acids. The V end was cut by 4 bases, the J end by 0 bases, with 13 bases between. In germline, CDR1 is GTSNPN, CDR2 SVGIG (reference sequence).

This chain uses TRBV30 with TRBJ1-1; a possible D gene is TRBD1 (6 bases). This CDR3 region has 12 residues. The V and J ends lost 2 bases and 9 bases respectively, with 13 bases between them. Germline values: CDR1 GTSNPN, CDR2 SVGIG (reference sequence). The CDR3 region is CAWSTTGLKAFF. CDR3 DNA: TGTGCCTGGAGTACCACAGGGTTAAAAGCTTTCTTT.

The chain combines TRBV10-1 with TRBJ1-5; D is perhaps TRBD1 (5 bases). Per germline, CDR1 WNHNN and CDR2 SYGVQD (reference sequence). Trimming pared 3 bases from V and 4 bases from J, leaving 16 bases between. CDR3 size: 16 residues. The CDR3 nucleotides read TGCGCCAGCAGTGAACCACCGGGACTCCTGAATCAGCCCCAGCATTTT. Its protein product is CASSEPPGLLNQPQHF.

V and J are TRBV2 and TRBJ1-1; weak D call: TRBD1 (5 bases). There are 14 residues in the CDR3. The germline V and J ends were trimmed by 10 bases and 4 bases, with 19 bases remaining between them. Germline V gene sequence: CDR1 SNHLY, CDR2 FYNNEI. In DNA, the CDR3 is TGTGCCACCCTGGGAGGGGTTCGGAGCACTGAAGCTTTCTTT. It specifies CATLGGVRSTEAFF.

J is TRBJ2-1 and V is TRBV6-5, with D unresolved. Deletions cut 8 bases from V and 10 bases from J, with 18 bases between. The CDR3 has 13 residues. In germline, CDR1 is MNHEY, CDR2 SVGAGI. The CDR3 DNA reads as TGTGCCAGCTCCCGGCGCGGTCTGGAAGAGCAGTTCTTC. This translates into CASSRRGLEEQFF.

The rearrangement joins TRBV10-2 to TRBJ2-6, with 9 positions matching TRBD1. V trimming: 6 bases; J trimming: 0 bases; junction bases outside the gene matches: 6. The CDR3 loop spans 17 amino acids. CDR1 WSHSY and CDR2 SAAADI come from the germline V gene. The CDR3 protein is CASRGTGSISGANVLTF. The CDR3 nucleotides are TGCGCCAGCAGGGGGACAGGGAGCATCTCTGGGGCCAACGTCCTGACTTTC.

The chain's CDR3 is CSVRKSGSSYNEQFF. The CDR3 coding sequence is TGCAGCGTCAGAAAAAGCGGGAGCTCCTACAATGAGCAGTTCTTC. The chain has TRBV29-1 and TRBJ2-1, with 8 bases aligning to TRBD2. The CDR3 runs 15 residues. The V and J ends lost 6 bases and 0 bases, in that order; junction bases with no gene match: 7. Looked up from germline, CDR1 is SQVTM and CDR2 is ANQGSEA.

Here the CDR3 reads CATSGRLSGGVDTQYF. CDR3 coding DNA: TGTGCCACCAGCGGCCGACTTAGCGGGGGAGTGGATACGCAGTATTTT. The chain recombines TRBV15 with TRBJ2-3; TRBD2 matches at 9 bases. Germline assignment: CDR1 LNHNV and CDR2 YYDKDF (reference sequence). The CDR3 has 16 residues. Trimming cost V 5 bases and J 6 bases; bases outside gene matches: 12. Full variable domain (outside the CDR3, taken from reference TRBV15 and TRBJ2-3): DAMVIQNPRYQVTQFGKPVTLSCSQTLNHNVMYWYQQKSSQAPKLLFHYYDKDFNNEADTPDNFQSRRPNTSFCFLDIRSPGLGDTAMYLCATSGRLSGGVDTQYFGPGTRLTVL.

CDR3 sequence: CASSLWVEAEKLFF. In nucleotides, the CDR3 is TGTGCCAGCAGCCTCTGGGTTGAGGCTGAAAAACTGTTTTTT. The V call is TRBV11-2, the J call TRBJ1-4; D call uncertain. This CDR3 spans 14 amino acids. The V gene lost 5 bases and the J gene lost 7 bases, with 14 bases spanning the gap. Germline CDR1 reads SGHAT; CDR2 reads FQNNGV.

CDR3 sequence (DNA): TGTGCCAGCAGCTCACTAGGAGTCGACGAGCAGTACTTC. It specifies CASSSLGVDEQYF. The genes are TRBV5-4 and TRBJ2-7; possible D gene TRBD2, 5 bases. Trimming removed 3 bases at V and 5 bases at J, with 12 bases between. Germline CDR1 SGHNT, CDR2 YYREEE (reference sequence). CDR3 length: 13 residues.

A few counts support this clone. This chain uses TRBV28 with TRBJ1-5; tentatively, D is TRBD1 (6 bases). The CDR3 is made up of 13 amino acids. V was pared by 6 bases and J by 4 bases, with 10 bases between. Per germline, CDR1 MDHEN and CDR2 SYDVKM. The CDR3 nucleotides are TGTGCCAGCAGCCGACAGGCGAATCAGCCCCAGCATTTT. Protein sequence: CASSRQANQPQHF. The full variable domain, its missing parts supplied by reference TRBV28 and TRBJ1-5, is DVKVTQSSRYLVKRTGEKVFLECVQDMDHENMFWYRQDPGLGLRLIYFSYDVKMKEKGDIPEGYSVSREKKERFSLILESASTNQTSMYLCASSRQANQPQHFGDGTRLSIL.

The CDR3 bases are TGTGCCAGCAGCGTAGGGGACAGGGTTTACTCCTACGAGCAGTACTTC. Amino acids: CASSVGDRVYSYEQYF. V and J are TRBV9 and TRBJ2-7; TRBD1 agrees at 9 bases. Germline CDR1 reads SGDLS; CDR2 reads YYNGEE. There are 16 residues in the CDR3. V lost 0 bases, J lost 0 bases, and 4 bases stayed unmatched.